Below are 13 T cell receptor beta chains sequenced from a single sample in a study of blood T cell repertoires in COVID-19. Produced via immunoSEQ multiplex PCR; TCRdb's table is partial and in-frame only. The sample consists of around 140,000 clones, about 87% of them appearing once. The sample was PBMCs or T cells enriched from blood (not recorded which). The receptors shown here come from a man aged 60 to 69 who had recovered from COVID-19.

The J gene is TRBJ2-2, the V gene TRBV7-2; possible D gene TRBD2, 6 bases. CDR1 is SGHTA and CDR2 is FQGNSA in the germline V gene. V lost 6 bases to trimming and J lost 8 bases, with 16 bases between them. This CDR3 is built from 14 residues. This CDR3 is CASSTGLDVGELFF. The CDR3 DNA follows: TGTGCCAGCAGTACGGGACTGGACGTTGGGGAGCTGTTTTTT. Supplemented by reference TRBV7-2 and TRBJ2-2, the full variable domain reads GAGVSQSPSNKVTEKGKDVELRCDPISGHTALYWYRQSLGQGLEFLIYFQGNSAPDKSGLPSDRFSAERTGGSVSTLTIQRTQQEDSAVYLCASSTGLDVGELFFGEGSRLTVL.

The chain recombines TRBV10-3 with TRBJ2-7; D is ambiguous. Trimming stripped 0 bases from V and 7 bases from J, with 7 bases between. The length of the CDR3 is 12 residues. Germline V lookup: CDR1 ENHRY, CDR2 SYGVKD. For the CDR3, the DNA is TGTGCCATCAGTGAGTCCTTTTTTGAGCAGTACTTC. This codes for CAISESFFEQYF.

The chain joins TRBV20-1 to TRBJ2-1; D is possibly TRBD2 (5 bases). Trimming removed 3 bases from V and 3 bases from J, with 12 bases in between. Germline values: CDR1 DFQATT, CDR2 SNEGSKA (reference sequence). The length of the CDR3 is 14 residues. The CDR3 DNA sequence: TGCAGTGCTAGTGAGGTAGCGAGCTACAATGAGCAGTTCTTC. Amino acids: CSASEVASYNEQFF.

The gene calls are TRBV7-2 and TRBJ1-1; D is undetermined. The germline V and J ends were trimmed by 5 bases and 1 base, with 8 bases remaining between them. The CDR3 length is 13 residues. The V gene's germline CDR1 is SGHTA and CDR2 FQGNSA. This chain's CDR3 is CASSIQRNTEAFF. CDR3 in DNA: TGTGCCAGCAGCATACAGAGGAACACTGAAGCTTTCTTT.

The CDR3 DNA reads as TGTGCCAGCAGCCAAGATCTATCAGGGGATGGCTACACCTTC. Amino acids: CASSQDLSGDGYTF. The rearrangement links TRBV3-1 (or the pseudogene TRBV3-2) to TRBJ1-2; TRBD1 is a possible D gene (6 bases). Trimming removed 0 bases from V and 6 bases from J, with 11 bases in between. The CDR3 length is 14 residues. In germline, CDR1 is LGHDT, CDR2 YNNKEL (reference sequence).

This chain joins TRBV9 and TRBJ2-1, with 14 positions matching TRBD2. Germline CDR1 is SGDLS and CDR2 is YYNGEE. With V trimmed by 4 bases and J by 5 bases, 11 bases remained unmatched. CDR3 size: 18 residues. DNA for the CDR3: TGTGCCAGCAGCTCCCCCGGACTAGCGGGAGGCTCTAACAATGAGCAGTTCTTC. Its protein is CASSSPGLAGGSNNEQFF.

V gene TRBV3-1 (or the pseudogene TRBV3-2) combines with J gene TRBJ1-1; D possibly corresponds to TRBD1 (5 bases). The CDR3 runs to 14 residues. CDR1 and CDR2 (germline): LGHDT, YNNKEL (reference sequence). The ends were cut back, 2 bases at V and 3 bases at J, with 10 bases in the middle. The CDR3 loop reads CASSQLLRDTEAFF. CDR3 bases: TGTGCCAGCAGCCAACTTCTCAGGGACACTGAAGCTTTCTTT.

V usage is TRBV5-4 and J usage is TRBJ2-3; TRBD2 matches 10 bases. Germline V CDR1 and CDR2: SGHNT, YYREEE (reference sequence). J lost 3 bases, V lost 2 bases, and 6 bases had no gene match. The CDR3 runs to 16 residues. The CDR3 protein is CASSLPAGGQTDTQYF. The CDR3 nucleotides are TGTGCCAGCAGCTTACCAGCGGGGGGGCAGACAGATACGCAGTATTTT.

The CDR3 DNA reads TGTGCCAGCAGCCGAACAGGGGATCAGCCCCAGCATTTT. Translation gives CASSRTGDQPQHF. This rearrangement joins TRBV6-4 to TRBJ1-5, with 7 bases that match TRBD1. V lost 6 bases to trimming and J lost 5 bases; unmatched junction nucleotides: 4. Germline CDR1 and CDR2: MRHNA and SNTAGT. This CDR3 contains 13 residues.

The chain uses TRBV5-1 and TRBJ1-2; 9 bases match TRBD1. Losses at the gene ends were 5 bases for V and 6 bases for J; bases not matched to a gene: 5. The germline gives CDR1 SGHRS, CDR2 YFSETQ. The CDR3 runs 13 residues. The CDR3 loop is CASSPGQGNGYTF. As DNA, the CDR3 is TGCGCCAGCAGTCCCGGACAGGGGAATGGCTACACCTTC.

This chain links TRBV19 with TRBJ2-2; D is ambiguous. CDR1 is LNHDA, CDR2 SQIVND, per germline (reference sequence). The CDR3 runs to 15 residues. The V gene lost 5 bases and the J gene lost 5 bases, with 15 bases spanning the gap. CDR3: CASSSQTVYTGELFF. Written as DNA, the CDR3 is TGTGCCAGTAGTTCCCAAACGGTTTATACCGGGGAGCTGTTTTTT.

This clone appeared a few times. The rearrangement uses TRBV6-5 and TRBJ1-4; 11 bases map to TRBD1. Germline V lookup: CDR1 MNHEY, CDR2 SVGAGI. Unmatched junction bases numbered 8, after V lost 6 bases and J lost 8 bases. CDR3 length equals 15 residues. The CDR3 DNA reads TGTGCCAGCAGCCGCTCCTGGACAGGGGGCGAAAAACTGTTTTTT. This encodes CASSRSWTGGEKLFF.

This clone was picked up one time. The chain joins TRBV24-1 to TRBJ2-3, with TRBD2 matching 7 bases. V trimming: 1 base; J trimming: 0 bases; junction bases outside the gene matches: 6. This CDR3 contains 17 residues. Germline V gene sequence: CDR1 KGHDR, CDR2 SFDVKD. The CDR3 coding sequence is TGTGCCACCAGTGATTTAGACGCGGGAGCTAGCACAGATACGCAGTATTTT. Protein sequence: CATSDLDAGASTDTQYF.